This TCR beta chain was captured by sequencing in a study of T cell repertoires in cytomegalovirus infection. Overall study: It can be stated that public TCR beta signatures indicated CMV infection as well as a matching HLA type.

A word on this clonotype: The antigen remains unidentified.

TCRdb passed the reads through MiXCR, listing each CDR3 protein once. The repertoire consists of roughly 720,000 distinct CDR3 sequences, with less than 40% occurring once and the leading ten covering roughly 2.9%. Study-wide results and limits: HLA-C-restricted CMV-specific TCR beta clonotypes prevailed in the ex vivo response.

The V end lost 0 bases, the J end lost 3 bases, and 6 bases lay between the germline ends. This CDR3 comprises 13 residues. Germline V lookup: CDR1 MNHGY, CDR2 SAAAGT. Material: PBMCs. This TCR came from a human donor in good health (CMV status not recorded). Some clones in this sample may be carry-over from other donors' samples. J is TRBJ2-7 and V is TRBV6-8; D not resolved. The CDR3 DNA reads TGTGCCAGCAGTTACTCGGATAACTACGAGCAGTACTTC. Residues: CASSYSDNYEQYF.